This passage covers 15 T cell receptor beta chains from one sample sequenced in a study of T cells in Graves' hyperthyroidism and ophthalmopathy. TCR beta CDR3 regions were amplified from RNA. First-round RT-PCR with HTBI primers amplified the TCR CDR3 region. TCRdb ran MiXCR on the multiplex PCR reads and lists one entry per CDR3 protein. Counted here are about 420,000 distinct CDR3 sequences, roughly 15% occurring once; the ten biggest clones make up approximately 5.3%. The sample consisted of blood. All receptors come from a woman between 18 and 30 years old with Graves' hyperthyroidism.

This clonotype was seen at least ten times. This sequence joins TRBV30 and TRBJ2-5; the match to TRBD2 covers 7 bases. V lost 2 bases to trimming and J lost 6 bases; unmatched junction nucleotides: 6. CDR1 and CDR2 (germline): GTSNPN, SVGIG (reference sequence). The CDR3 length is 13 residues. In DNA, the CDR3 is TGTGCCTGGAGTCGGGGAGGGAGCAAGACCCAGTACTTC. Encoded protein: CAWSRGGSKTQYF.

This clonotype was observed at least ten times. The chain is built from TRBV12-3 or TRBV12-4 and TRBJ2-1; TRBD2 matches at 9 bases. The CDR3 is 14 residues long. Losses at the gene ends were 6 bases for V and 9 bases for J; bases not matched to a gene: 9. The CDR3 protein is CASRGGRAQAEQFF. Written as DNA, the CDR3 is TGTGCCAGCAGGGGCGGGAGGGCGCAGGCTGAGCAGTTCTTC.

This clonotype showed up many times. CDR3 region: CASSYPDLVPEQYF. CDR3 bases: TGTGCCAGCAGTTACCCGGACCTCGTCCCCGAGCAGTACTTC. The chain recombines TRBV6-2 or TRBV6-3 with TRBJ2-7, with D uncertain. The CDR3 spans 14 residues. Trimming shortened V by 2 bases and J by 6 bases, and 14 bases separated the two germline ends. Per the germline V gene, CDR1 is MNHEY and CDR2 is SVGEGT.

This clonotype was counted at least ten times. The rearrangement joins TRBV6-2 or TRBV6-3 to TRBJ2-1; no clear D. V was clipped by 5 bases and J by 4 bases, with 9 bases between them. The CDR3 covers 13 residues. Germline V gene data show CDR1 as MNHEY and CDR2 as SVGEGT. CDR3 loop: CASSTTTYNEQFF. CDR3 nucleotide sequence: TGTGCCAGCAGTACGACGACTTACAATGAGCAGTTCTTC.

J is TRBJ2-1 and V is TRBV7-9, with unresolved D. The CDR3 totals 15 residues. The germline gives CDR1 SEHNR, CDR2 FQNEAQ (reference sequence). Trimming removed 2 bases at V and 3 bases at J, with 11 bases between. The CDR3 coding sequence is TGTGCCAGCAGCTTACCTACAGAAAACTACAATGAGCAGTTCTTC. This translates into CASSLPTENYNEQFF.

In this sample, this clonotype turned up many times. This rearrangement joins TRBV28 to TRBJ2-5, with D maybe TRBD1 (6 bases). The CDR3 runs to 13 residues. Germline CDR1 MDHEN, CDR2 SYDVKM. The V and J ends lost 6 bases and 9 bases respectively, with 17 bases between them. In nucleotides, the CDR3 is TGTGCCAGCAGCACGGTGGGGTCAGGGGCCCAGTACTTC. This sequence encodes CASSTVGSGAQYF.

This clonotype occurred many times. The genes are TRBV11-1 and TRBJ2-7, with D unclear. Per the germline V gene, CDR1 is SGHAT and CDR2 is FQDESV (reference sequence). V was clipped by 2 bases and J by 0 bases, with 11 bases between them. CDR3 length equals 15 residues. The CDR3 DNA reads TGTGCCAGCAGCTTATCGAGCAGACGCTCCTACGAGCAGTACTTC. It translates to CASSLSSRRSYEQYF.

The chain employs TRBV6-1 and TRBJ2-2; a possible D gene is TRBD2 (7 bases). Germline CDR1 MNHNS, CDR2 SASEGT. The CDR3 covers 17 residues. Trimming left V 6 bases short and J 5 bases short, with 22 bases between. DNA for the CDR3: TGTGCCAGCAGCCTTAGGACAGCCGGGGAGGGGACCGGGGAGCTGTTTTTT. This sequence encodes CASSLRTAGEGTGELFF.

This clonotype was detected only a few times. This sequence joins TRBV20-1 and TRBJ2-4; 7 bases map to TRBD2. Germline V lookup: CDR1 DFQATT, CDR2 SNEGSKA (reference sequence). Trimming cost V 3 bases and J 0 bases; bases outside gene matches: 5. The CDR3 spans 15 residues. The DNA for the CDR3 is TGCAGTGCTAGGCTAGCGGCAGTAGCCAAAAACATTCAGTACTTC. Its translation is CSARLAAVAKNIQYF.

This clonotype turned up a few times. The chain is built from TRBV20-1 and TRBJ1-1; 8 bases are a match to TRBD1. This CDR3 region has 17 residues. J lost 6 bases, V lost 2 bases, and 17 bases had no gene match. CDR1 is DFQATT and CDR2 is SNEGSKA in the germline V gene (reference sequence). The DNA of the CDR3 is TGCAGTGCTAGACCCCTAAACTCGGACAGGGCGGGGGCTGAAGCTTTCTTT. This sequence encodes CSARPLNSDRAGAEAFF.

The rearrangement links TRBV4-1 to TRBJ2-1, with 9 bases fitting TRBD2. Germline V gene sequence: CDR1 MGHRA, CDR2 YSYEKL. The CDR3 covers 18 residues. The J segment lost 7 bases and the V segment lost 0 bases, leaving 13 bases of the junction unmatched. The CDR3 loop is CASSQDPFSSGRSNEQFF. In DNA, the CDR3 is TGCGCCAGCAGCCAAGATCCATTCTCCAGCGGGAGGAGTAATGAGCAGTTCTTC.

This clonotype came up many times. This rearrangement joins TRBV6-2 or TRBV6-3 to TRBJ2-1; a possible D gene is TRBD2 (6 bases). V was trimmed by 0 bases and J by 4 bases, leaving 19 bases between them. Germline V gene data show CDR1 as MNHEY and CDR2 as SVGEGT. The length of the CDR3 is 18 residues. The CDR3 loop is CASSYSRFRRAIYNEQFF. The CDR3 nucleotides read TGTGCCAGCAGTTACTCGAGGTTCAGGAGGGCGATTTACAATGAGCAGTTCTTC.

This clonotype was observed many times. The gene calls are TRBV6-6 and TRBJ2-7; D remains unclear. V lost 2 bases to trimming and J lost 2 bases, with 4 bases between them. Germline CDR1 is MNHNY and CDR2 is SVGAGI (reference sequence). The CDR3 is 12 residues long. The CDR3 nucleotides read TGTGCCAGCAGTTACGCAACCTACGAGCAGTACTTC. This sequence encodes CASSYATYEQYF.

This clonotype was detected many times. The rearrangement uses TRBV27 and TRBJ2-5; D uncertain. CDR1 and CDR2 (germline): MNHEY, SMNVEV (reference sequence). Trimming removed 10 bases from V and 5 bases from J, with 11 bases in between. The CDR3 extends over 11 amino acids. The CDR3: CATGPEETQYF. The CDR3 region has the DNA TGTGCCACCGGCCCGGAGGAGACCCAGTACTTC.

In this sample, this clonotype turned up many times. CDR3 residues: CASSPQGNAGELFF. The CDR3 DNA follows: TGTGCCAGCAGCCCACAGGGGAATGCCGGGGAGCTGTTTTTT. The J gene is TRBJ2-2, the V gene TRBV7-9, with 7 positions matching TRBD1. V dropped 5 bases and J dropped 6; count of bases not matched to a gene: 6. Per germline, CDR1 SEHNR and CDR2 FQNEAQ (reference sequence). The CDR3 totals 14 residues.